The 28 T cell receptor beta chains in this list originate from one sample, sequenced in a study of blood T cell repertoires in COVID-19. Libraries were prepared by immunoSEQ multiplex PCR; TCRdb keeps only in-frame clonotypes and omits some of them. The table has roughly 190,000 clones, around 90% seen once. The sequenced sample was peripheral blood. Receptor source: a man aged 50 to 59 with acute or convalescent COVID-19.

The CDR3 here is CASSRDYSDIQYF. In DNA form, the CDR3 reads TGTGCCAGCAGCCGGGATTATTCGGACATTCAGTACTTC. The rearrangement joins TRBV7-2 to TRBJ2-4, with D perhaps TRBD2 (5 bases). The CDR3 loop spans 13 amino acids. CDR1 and CDR2 from the germline V gene are SGHTA and FQGNSA. V dropped 5 bases and J dropped 8 bases, with 13 bases sitting between them.

This clone was seen once. The chain has TRBV7-9 and TRBJ1-5, with D uncertain. With 3 bases removed from V and 4 bases from J, the gap between germline ends came to 7 bases. Germline CDR1 and CDR2: SEHNR and FQNEAQ (reference sequence). The CDR3 contains 13 residues. In nucleotides, the CDR3 is TGTGCCAGCAGCTTTTCCCAGAATCAGCCCCAGCATTTT. This encodes CASSFSQNQPQHF.

The table lists this clone with a count of one. The rearrangement uses TRBV12-1 and TRBJ2-2; the D call in the table, TRBD2, was not verified against the DNA. TRBV12-1 is a known pseudogene. The CDR3 runs 18 residues. CDR3 protein: CASSSPSSARLNTGELFF. The CDR3 DNA sequence: TGTGCCAGCAGCTCACCCTCTAGCGCCCGCTTGAACACCGGGGAGCTGTTTTTT.

The CDR3 DNA follows: TGTGCCAGCAGTCGGACAGCCGCGATACTAACAAATTCACCCCTCCACTTT. Translated, it gives CASSRTAAILTNSPLHF. The V and J genes are TRBV27 and TRBJ1-6, with D tentatively TRBD1 (6 bases). This CDR3 comprises 17 residues. Per germline, CDR1 MNHEY and CDR2 SMNVEV (reference sequence). The V end was cut by 5 bases, the J end by 7 bases, with 21 bases between.

This clone was observed once. This chain uses TRBV9 with TRBJ1-5; 10 bases map to TRBD1. The CDR3 spans 14 residues. Germline trimming cut 4 bases from V and 7 bases from J; bases unmatched to any gene: 5. The germline V gene has CDR1 SGDLS and CDR2 YYNGEE. CDR3: CASSTGTGVQPQHF. Here the CDR3 DNA reads TGTGCCAGCAGCACGGGGACAGGGGTCCAGCCCCAGCATTTT.

With respect to this clone: Other nucleotide sequences from this sample produce the same CDR3. The J gene is TRBJ1-5, the V gene TRBV10-2; D remains unclear. Germline V gene sequence: CDR1 WSHSY, CDR2 SAAADI. Trimming pared 3 bases from V and 5 bases from J, leaving 8 bases between. The CDR3 consists of 13 residues. The CDR3 DNA is TGCGCCAGCAGTGAATCAGACTATCAGCCCCAGCATTTT. It specifies CASSESDYQPQHF.

The chain links TRBV11-2 to TRBJ1-1; D is unresolved. The germline V gene encodes CDR1 SGHAT and CDR2 FQNNGV. This CDR3 has 13 amino acids. Trimming left V 3 bases short and J 4 bases short, with 9 bases between. In DNA form, the CDR3 reads TGTGCCAGCAGCTTTCGAAGTAGCACTGAAGCTTTCTTT. This translates into CASSFRSSTEAFF.

The chain has TRBV10-3 and TRBJ2-2; the match to TRBD2 covers 14 bases. The CDR3 is 15 amino acids. With 6 bases clipped from V and 7 bases from J, the junction kept 4 bases outside the gene matches. Germline loops: CDR1 ENHRY, CDR2 SYGVKD. CDR3 sequence (DNA): TGTGCCATCAGCGGACTAGCGGGGGGCGGCGGGGAGCTGTTTTTT. Translation gives CAISGLAGGGGELFF.

The chain links TRBV6-2 or TRBV6-3 to TRBJ2-7, with D maybe TRBD1 (6 bases). The V end was cut by 5 bases, the J end by 3 bases, with 8 bases between. The germline gives CDR1 MNHEY, CDR2 SVGEGT. This CDR3 region has 12 residues. The CDR3 reads CASSQGHYEQYV. CDR3 nucleotides: TGTGCCAGCAGTCAGGGGCACTACGAGCAGTACGTC.

The chain uses TRBV4-2 and TRBJ2-7; 11 nucleotides line up with TRBD2. CDR3 length equals 18 residues. V shed 0 bases and J 2 bases; nucleotides not matched to a gene: 9. The germline V gene has CDR1 LGHNA and CDR2 YNFKEQ. The CDR3 DNA sequence: TGTGCCAGCAGCCAAGATTGGAGGACTAGCGGGTTTCCCTACGAGCAGTACTTC. It translates to CASSQDWRTSGFPYEQYF.

The rearrangement joins TRBV7-2 to TRBJ1-2; maybe TRBD1 (5 bases). CDR3 size: 12 residues. CDR1 is SGHTA and CDR2 is FQGNSA in the germline V gene. V was trimmed by 6 bases and J by 14 bases, leaving 19 bases between them. CDR3 nucleotides: TGTGCCAGCAGGGCGGGGCAGTCAGTTTTGACCTTC. This sequence encodes CASRAGQSVLTF. The full variable domain, rest sourced from reference TRBV7-2 and TRBJ1-2, is GAGVSQSPSNKVTEKGKDVELRCDPISGHTALYWYRQSLGQGLEFLIYFQGNSAPDKSGLPSDRFSAERTGGSVSTLTIQRTQQEDSAVYLCASRAGQSVLTFGSGTRLTVV.

Details on this clone: A junction boundary mismatches the germline segment, possibly from a read error. The chain is built from TRBV23-1 and TRBJ2-3; D is undetermined. TRBV23-1 is given ORF status, its function remaining uncertain. CDR3 length equals 8 residues. Here the CDR3 DNA reads TGCGCCAGCAGCGTAGCCCCTTTT. It yields the protein CASSVAPF.

The chain combines TRBV28 with TRBJ2-7; a weak D match, TRBD1 (5 bases). The CDR3 is made up of 13 amino acids. The V and J ends lost 5 bases and 6 bases respectively, with 14 bases between them. From germline, CDR1 is MDHEN and CDR2 SYDVKM. The CDR3 loop reads CASSPDSTPEQYV. The CDR3 coding sequence is TGTGCCAGCAGTCCCGACAGCACCCCCGAGCAGTACGTC.

The genes are TRBV10-3 and TRBJ1-2; D possibly corresponds to TRBD1 (5 bases). Between the trimmed V and J ends, which lost 2 bases and 8 bases, there was a span of 21 bases. Germline CDR1 is ENHRY and CDR2 is SYGVKD. This CDR3 has 16 amino acids. In nucleotides, the CDR3 is TGTGCCATCAGTGAGCCAATGGCCTCGACAGCCGCAGGCTACACCTTC. Translation gives CAISEPMASTAAGYTF.

The CDR3 protein is CASSRDIIYEQYF. The CDR3 DNA is TGTGCCAGCAGCAGAGACATAATCTACGAGCAGTACTTC. The chain couples TRBV5-6 to TRBJ2-7; D uncertain. There are 13 residues in the CDR3. Germline lookup yields CDR1 SGHDT and CDR2 YYEEEE. V was trimmed by 4 bases and J by 3 bases, leaving 11 bases between them.

The chain links TRBV28 to TRBJ1-2, with 9 bases fitting TRBD1. Germline CDR1 and CDR2: MDHEN and SYDVKM. V lost 11 bases and J lost 1; bases outside the gene matches: 5. The CDR3 runs 13 residues. The CDR3 loop is CAGGTGNNYGYTF. CDR3 DNA sequence: TGTGCCGGAGGGACAGGGAATAACTATGGCTACACCTTC.

This clone was counted between two and nine times. The CDR3 reads CASSTGAGNTIYF. CDR3 coding DNA: TGTGCCAGCAGCACGGGGGCTGGAAACACCATATATTTT. J is TRBJ1-3 and V is TRBV27, with D perhaps TRBD1 (5 bases). The CDR3 runs to 13 residues. Trimming took 6 bases from V and 2 from J, leaving 8 bases between them. Germline CDR1 is MNHEY and CDR2 is SMNVEV (reference sequence).

The chain combines TRBV30 with TRBJ2-7; tentatively, D is TRBD1 (5 bases). This CDR3 has 12 amino acids. The V end was cut by 4 bases, the J end by 3 bases, with 10 bases between. The germline V gene has CDR1 GTSNPN and CDR2 SVGIG (reference sequence). CDR3 bases: TGTGCCTGGACTGACAGAAACTACGAGCAGTACTTC. Its protein is CAWTDRNYEQYF.

The J gene is TRBJ2-3, the V gene TRBV5-1, with a possible D match to TRBD2 (7 bases). The germline V and J ends were trimmed by 0 bases and 5 bases, with 13 bases remaining between them. CDR1 SGHRS and CDR2 YFSETQ come from the germline V gene. The CDR3 loop spans 15 amino acids. DNA of the CDR3: TGCGCCAGCAGCTTGGCGGGGGGACAAGGAGATACGCAGTATTTT. Translated: CASSLAGGQGDTQYF.

Comments on this clone: One junction end does not reproduce the germline sequence, and a read error may be involved. The rearrangement uses TRBV4-2 and TRBJ2-4; 12 nucleotides line up with TRBD2. Per germline, CDR1 LGHNA and CDR2 YNFKEQ. There are 19 residues in the CDR3. Written as DNA, the CDR3 is TGTGCCAGCAGCGAAGAATGGACTAGCGGGACCTTAGCCAAAAACATTCAGTACTTC. Protein product: CASSEEWTSGTLAKNIQYF.

The genes are TRBV15 and TRBJ2-1; 7 bases line up with TRBD1. Germline V CDR1 and CDR2: LNHNV, YYDKDF (reference sequence). The CDR3 has 16 residues. Trimming removed 0 bases from V and 6 bases from J; junction bases left unmatched: 8. DNA for the CDR3: TGTGCCACCAGCAGAGACGGAACAGGGGTGGGCAATGAGCAGTTCTTC. Residues: CATSRDGTGVGNEQFF. The variable domain in full, with the rest retrieved from reference TRBV15 and TRBJ2-1, is DAMVIQNPRYQVTQFGKPVTLSCSQTLNHNVMYWYQQKSSQAPKLLFHYYDKDFNNEADTPDNFQSRRPNTSFCFLDIRSPGLGDTAMYLCATSRDGTGVGNEQFFGPGTRLTVL.

The V and J genes are TRBV4-1 and TRBJ1-2; D uncertain. V lost 1 base and J 2 bases, leaving 14 bases between the germline ends. The CDR3 is made up of 16 amino acids. The germline gives CDR1 MGHRA, CDR2 YSYEKL. CDR3 region: CASSQGVGSVNYGYTF. The DNA of the CDR3 is TGCGCCAGCAGCCAAGGGGTGGGGAGTGTCAACTATGGCTACACCTTC.

V is TRBV10-3 and J is TRBJ1-5; TRBD1 matches 7 bases. J was trimmed by 4 bases and V by 0 bases; bases with no gene match: 9. Germline assignment: CDR1 ENHRY and CDR2 SYGVKD. CDR3 length: 17 residues. The CDR3 coding sequence is TGTGCCATCAGTGAGTCAGGAAGCAGGGGGAAAAATCAGCCCCAGCATTTT. It is translated as CAISESGSRGKNQPQHF.

As to this clone: The same CDR3 also results from other DNA sequences found in this sample. The chain combines TRBV19 with TRBJ1-5; 7 bases are shared with TRBD1. This CDR3 has 14 amino acids. Germline values: CDR1 LNHDA, CDR2 SQIVND (reference sequence). V shed 3 bases, J shed 4 bases, and the junction held 3 bases outside the gene matches. CDR3 DNA: TGTGCCAGTAGTATCGACAGGGAAAATCAGCCCCAGCATTTT. Translation: CASSIDRENQPQHF.

The chain combines TRBV28 with TRBJ1-5; no clear D gene. The CDR3 is 14 amino acids. V was cut by 6 bases and J by 5 bases, with 14 bases left in between. Germline CDR1 reads MDHEN; CDR2 reads SYDVKM. CDR3 loop: CASSPGREHQPQHF. DNA of the CDR3: TGTGCCAGCAGCCCGGGGAGGGAGCATCAGCCCCAGCATTTT.

J is TRBJ2-5 and V is TRBV2; 9 positions agree with TRBD2. Trimming took 3 bases from V and 5 from J; bases not matched to a gene: 7. The CDR3 is 15 amino acids. From germline, CDR1 is SNHLY and CDR2 FYNNEI. In nucleotides, the CDR3 is TGTGCCAGCAGTGATGAAGCGGGAGGCGGGGAGACCCAGTACTTC. It is translated as CASSDEAGGGETQYF.

The chain carries TRBV30 and TRBJ2-2, with 12 bases identical to TRBD2. Germline CDR1 GTSNPN, CDR2 SVGIG (reference sequence). This CDR3 contains 16 residues. V gave up 2 bases and J gave up 5 bases; unmatched junction bases: 6. The CDR3 region has the DNA TGTGCCTGGAGTTCCTCTAGCGGGGGGGAGACCGGGGAGCTGTTTTTT. Translating gives CAWSSSSGGETGELFF.

The V and J genes are TRBV19 and TRBJ1-4, with TRBD1 identical over 7 bases. The V gene end was trimmed by 6 bases and the J gene end by 5 bases; junction bases not matched to a gene: 3. Looked up from germline, CDR1 is LNHDA and CDR2 is SQIVND (reference sequence). The CDR3 contains 13 residues. The CDR3: CASRDRRNEKLFF. The CDR3 DNA is TGTGCCAGTAGGGACAGGCGAAATGAAAAACTGTTTTTT.